These 2 T cell receptor beta chains were all obtained from the same sample, sequenced in a study of lymphopenia after photon versus proton radiotherapy. Libraries were prepared by immunoSEQ multiplex PCR; TCRdb keeps only in-frame clonotypes and omits some of them. The repertoire holds some 30,000 clones, 89% seen once, with 5% to 8.5% in the top ten. The sample here was peripheral blood, taken from a patient treated with proton-based radiotherapy. These receptors were collected from a woman in her 70s with pancreatic cancer. Some clones in this sample may be carry-over from other donors' samples.

CDR3 DNA sequence: TGTGCCAGCAGTGGCGGGAGGGACGGGGGAGAGACCCAGTACTTC. It yields the protein CASSGGRDGGETQYF. The chain joins TRBV6-1 to TRBJ2-5, with 9 bases lining up with TRBD2. Losses at the gene ends were 4 bases for V and 4 bases for J; bases not matched to a gene: 7. Germline CDR1 is MNHNS and CDR2 is SASEGT. This CDR3 spans 15 amino acids.

This clone occurred once. The chain has TRBV7-2 and TRBJ2-7; D is perhaps TRBD1 (5 bases). The CDR3 is 14 amino acids. Trimming took 1 base from V and 1 from J, leaving 8 bases between them. Germline CDR1 reads SGHTA; CDR2 reads FQGNSA. The DNA of the CDR3 is TGTGCCAGCAGCTTAGGGGGCGGTTCCTACGAGCAGTACTTC. It yields the protein CASSLGGGSYEQYF.